This T cell receptor beta chain stems from a study of shared clonotypes between healthy human individuals. Findings and caveats of the study: Generally, naive subsets (rather than memory subsets) showed larger estimated richness.

The CDR3 runs 14 residues. V was pared by 3 bases and J by 0 bases, with 7 bases between. CDR1 MNHEY and CDR2 SMNVEV come from the germline V gene (reference sequence). Notes on this clone: Its antigen remains unknown. The sample carries other DNA sequences with the same CDR3.

Assay execution took place at the deep level. Only in-frame clones appear in the TCRdb table, and some are missing; sequencing was by immunoSEQ multiplex PCR. The sample has about 1,800,000 clones; just under 95% are singletons. Positive CCR7 selection of CD45RO-negative cells yielded the naive CD8 cells, and terminally differentiated effector memory CD45RA+ cells were excluded. This TCR was sampled from a man aged 18 to 29 in good health. V and J are TRBV27 and TRBJ2-3; D is unclear. The sample comprised naive CD8+ T cells sorted from blood. The CDR3 nucleotides read TGTGCCAGCAGTTTTAGTAGTAGCACAGATACGCAGTATTTT. It yields the protein CASSFSSSTDTQYF.